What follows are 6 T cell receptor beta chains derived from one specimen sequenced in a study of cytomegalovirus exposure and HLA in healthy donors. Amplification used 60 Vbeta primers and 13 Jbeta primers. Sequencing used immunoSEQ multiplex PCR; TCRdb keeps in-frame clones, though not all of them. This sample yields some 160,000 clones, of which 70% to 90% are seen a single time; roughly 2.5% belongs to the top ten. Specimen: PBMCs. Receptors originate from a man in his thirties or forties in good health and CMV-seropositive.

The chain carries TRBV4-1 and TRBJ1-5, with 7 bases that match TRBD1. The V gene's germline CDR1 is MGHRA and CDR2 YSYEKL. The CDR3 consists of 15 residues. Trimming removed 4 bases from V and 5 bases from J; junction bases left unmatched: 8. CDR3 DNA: TGCGCCAGCAGCCCCCAGGCAGGGGGGTATCAGCCCCAGCATTTT. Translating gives CASSPQAGGYQPQHF.

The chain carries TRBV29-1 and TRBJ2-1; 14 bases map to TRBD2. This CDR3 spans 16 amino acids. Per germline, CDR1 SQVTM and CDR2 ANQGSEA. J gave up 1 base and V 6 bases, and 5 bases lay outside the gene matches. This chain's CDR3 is CSVLRLAGGSYNEQFF. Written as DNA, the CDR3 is TGCAGCGTACTCCGACTAGCGGGAGGGTCCTACAATGAGCAGTTCTTC.

The CDR3 region is CASSLSPGQGKGYEQFF. The CDR3 DNA reads TGTGCCAGCAGTTTATCTCCGGGACAGGGGAAAGGATATGAGCAGTTCTTC. The chain links TRBV27 to TRBJ2-1; TRBD1 agrees at 10 bases. V lost 0 bases, J lost 8 bases, and 10 bases stayed unmatched. CDR3 length: 17 residues. CDR1 is MNHEY and CDR2 is SMNVEV in the germline V gene (reference sequence).

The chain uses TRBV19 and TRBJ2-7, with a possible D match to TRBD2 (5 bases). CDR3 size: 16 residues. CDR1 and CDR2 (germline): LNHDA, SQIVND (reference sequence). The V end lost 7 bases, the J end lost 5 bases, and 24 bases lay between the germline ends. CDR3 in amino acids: CASTLPNGGSPHEQYV. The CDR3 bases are TGTGCCAGTACTCTCCCTAACGGTGGGAGTCCCCACGAGCAGTACGTC.

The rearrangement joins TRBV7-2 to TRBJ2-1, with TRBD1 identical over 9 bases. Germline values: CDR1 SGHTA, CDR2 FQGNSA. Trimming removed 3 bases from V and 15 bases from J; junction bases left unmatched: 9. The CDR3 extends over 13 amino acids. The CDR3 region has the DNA TGTGCCAGCAGCTTCCGGGACAGGGATCGCAGGTTCTTC. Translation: CASSFRDRDRRFF.

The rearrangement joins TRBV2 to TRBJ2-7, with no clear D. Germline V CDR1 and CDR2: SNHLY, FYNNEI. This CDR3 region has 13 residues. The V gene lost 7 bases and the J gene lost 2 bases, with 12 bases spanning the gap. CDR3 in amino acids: CASTGAKTYEQYF. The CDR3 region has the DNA TGTGCCAGCACCGGAGCAAAGACCTACGAGCAGTACTTC.